One and the same sample provided the 17 T cell receptor beta chains below, sequenced in a study of blood T cell repertoires in COVID-19. Using immunoSEQ multiplex PCR, the repertoire was profiled, and TCRdb retains in-frame clones only, with some absent. The sample records roughly 250,000 clones, around 90% being singletons. The sequenced sample was PBMCs or T cells enriched from blood (not recorded which). These receptor sequences come from a woman in her thirties with acute COVID-19.

The chain recombines TRBV7-9 with TRBJ1-3; D may be TRBD1 (6 bases). The CDR3 is 15 residues long. Trimming pared 5 bases from V and 1 base from J, leaving 12 bases between. Germline CDR1 reads SEHNR; CDR2 reads FQNEAQ (reference sequence). CDR3 sequence reads: CASSREQGSGNTIYF. The CDR3 region has the DNA TGTGCCAGCAGCCGTGAACAGGGTTCTGGAAACACCATATATTTT.

V is TRBV28 and J is TRBJ1-4; possible D gene TRBD1, 6 bases. Germline V lookup: CDR1 MDHEN, CDR2 SYDVKM. V lost 6 bases to trimming and J lost 8 bases, with 16 bases between them. The CDR3 consists of 14 residues. CDR3 sequence: CASRAQDSPEKLFF. DNA for the CDR3: TGTGCCAGCAGGGCCCAGGACAGTCCCGAAAAACTGTTTTTT.

This clone came up a few times. This rearrangement joins TRBV7-9 to TRBJ1-4, with D possibly matching TRBD1 (5 bases). From germline, CDR1 is SEHNR and CDR2 FQNEAQ (reference sequence). The CDR3 has 14 residues. Deletions cut 5 bases from V and 7 bases from J, with 14 bases between. The CDR3 coding sequence is TGTGCCAGCAGCGATGGGCAGGGTCTTGAAAAACTGTTTTTT. Its translation: CASSDGQGLEKLFF.

The rearrangement links TRBV15 to TRBJ1-2; 9 bases agree with TRBD1. This CDR3 is 17 amino acids long. CDR1 and CDR2 (germline): LNHNV, YYDKDF (reference sequence). Germline trimming cut 5 bases from V and 4 bases from J; bases unmatched to any gene: 14. CDR3 DNA: TGTGCCACCAGCCGAAGGGACAGGGTAGAAATTAGCTATGGCTACACCTTC. Its translation is CATSRRDRVEISYGYTF.

V gene TRBV5-4 combines with J gene TRBJ2-7; 13 bases match TRBD2. This CDR3 has 17 amino acids. V lost 2 bases to trimming and J lost 3 bases; unmatched junction nucleotides: 8. The V gene's germline CDR1 is SGHNT and CDR2 YYREEE (reference sequence). The CDR3 DNA sequence: TGTGCCAGCAGCTTAGCGACTAGCGGGGGGCTAAACTACGAGCAGTACTTC. Amino acid sequence: CASSLATSGGLNYEQYF.

The chain links TRBV28 to TRBJ1-5; 9 nucleotides agree with TRBD1. Germline loops: CDR1 MDHEN, CDR2 SYDVKM. Unmatched junction bases numbered 7, after V lost 6 bases and J lost 7 bases. The CDR3 contains 14 residues. The CDR3 protein is CASSTGQGSQPQHF. CDR3 in DNA: TGTGCCAGCAGCACGGGACAGGGTTCCCAGCCCCAGCATTTT.

The chain joins TRBV6-5 to TRBJ1-2; TRBD1 matches 11 bases. The germline CDR1 and CDR2 sequences are MNHEY and SVGAGI. The CDR3 is 14 residues long. Unmatched junction bases numbered 9, after V lost 7 bases and J lost 8 bases. The CDR3 spells CASNRDRGSLGYTF. The CDR3 region has the DNA TGTGCCAGCAACCGGGACAGGGGGAGCCTAGGCTACACCTTC.

The CDR3 reads CSVRTGGLLEQYF. The CDR3 DNA is TGCAGCGTTCGCACAGGGGGCTTACTAGAGCAGTACTTC. The rearrangement uses TRBV29-1 and TRBJ2-7; 9 bases fit TRBD1. V shed 5 bases, J shed 7 bases, and the junction held 9 bases outside the gene matches. The germline V gene has CDR1 SQVTM and CDR2 ANQGSEA. The CDR3 sequence is 13 residues long.

J is TRBJ2-1 and V is TRBV3-1 (or the pseudogene TRBV3-2), with D unclear. The ends were cut back, 1 base at V and 10 bases at J, with 8 bases in the middle. The CDR3 has 12 residues. In germline, CDR1 is LGHDT, CDR2 YNNKEL (reference sequence). CDR3 region: CASSQAGIEQFF. The CDR3 DNA sequence: TGTGCCAGCAGCCAAGCGGGTATCGAGCAGTTCTTC.

The chain is built from TRBV3-1 (or the pseudogene TRBV3-2) and TRBJ2-5; 7 bases fit TRBD1. Germline V gives CDR1 LGHDT, CDR2 YNNKEL (reference sequence). V was pared by 0 bases and J by 2 bases, with 0 bases of the junction left unmatched. The CDR3 totals 14 residues. In DNA form, the CDR3 reads TGTGCCAGCAGCCAAGAGGACAGGCAAGAGACCCAGTACTTC. It yields the protein CASSQEDRQETQYF.

This clone came up a few times. The chain links TRBV28 to TRBJ1-4, with TRBD1 matching over 8 bases. J lost 7 bases, V lost 6 bases, and 7 bases had no gene match. This CDR3 region has 14 residues. Germline V gene sequence: CDR1 MDHEN, CDR2 SYDVKM. CDR3 in amino acids: CASSRTGRSEKLFF. CDR3 DNA sequence: TGTGCCAGCAGCCGGACAGGGAGGTCTGAAAAACTGTTTTTT.

V is TRBV18 and J is TRBJ2-3; a weak D match, TRBD1 (5 bases). The germline CDR1 and CDR2 sequences are KGHSH and LQKENI. The CDR3 is 12 amino acids. The V end was cut by 6 bases, the J end by 6 bases, with 10 bases between. The CDR3 nucleotides are TGTGCCAGCTCGGCAGGGATTGATACGCAGTATTTT. It encodes CASSAGIDTQYF.

The chain joins TRBV5-1 to TRBJ1-2; D might be TRBD1 (6 bases). CDR1 and CDR2 (germline): SGHRS, YFSETQ. The length of the CDR3 is 14 residues. Trimming pared 4 bases from V and 1 base from J, leaving 11 bases between. The CDR3 reads CASSPPQGNYGYTF. The CDR3 DNA reads as TGCGCCAGCAGCCCCCCACAGGGTAACTATGGCTACACCTTC. The variable domain in full, with the rest retrieved from reference TRBV5-1 and TRBJ1-2, is KAGVTQTPRYLIKTRGQQVTLSCSPISGHRSVSWYQQTPGQGLQFLFEYFSETQRNKGNFPGRFSGRQFSNSRSEMNVSTLELGDSALYLCASSPPQGNYGYTFGSGTRLTVV.

The chain is built from TRBV7-9 and TRBJ1-4; 10 bases agree with TRBD1. This CDR3 comprises 14 residues. With 3 bases clipped from V and 8 bases from J, the junction kept 3 bases outside the gene matches. Germline V gives CDR1 SEHNR, CDR2 FQNEAQ (reference sequence). The CDR3 sequence is CASSFGTGEEKLFF. CDR3 DNA: TGTGCCAGCAGCTTCGGGACAGGGGAAGAAAAACTGTTTTTT.

The chain has TRBV6-5 and TRBJ1-1, with a weak D call TRBD1 (6 bases). From germline, CDR1 is MNHEY and CDR2 SVGAGI. The CDR3 length is 14 residues. V lost 6 bases, J lost 5 bases, and 16 bases lay in between. The CDR3 is CASRAQGLRTEAFF. The DNA of the CDR3 is TGTGCCAGCAGGGCGCAGGGGTTAAGGACTGAAGCTTTCTTT.

The CDR3 sequence: CASSDRGRKPYEQYF. The CDR3, as DNA: TGTGCCAGCAGTGACAGGGGAAGGAAACCCTACGAGCAGTACTTC. V and J are TRBV6-2 or TRBV6-3 and TRBJ2-7, with TRBD1 matching over 8 bases. The trim removed 5 bases at V and 2 bases at J, leaving 8 bases unmatched. The CDR3 extends over 15 amino acids. Germline V gives CDR1 MNHEY, CDR2 SVGEGT.

V is TRBV28 and J is TRBJ1-5, with D possibly being TRBD1 (5 bases). This CDR3 has 16 residues. Trimming took off 5 bases at V and 2 bases at J, with 16 bases between the two ends. Germline values: CDR1 MDHEN, CDR2 SYDVKM. The CDR3 reads CASSAGLGRGNQPQHF. The CDR3 nucleotides are TGTGCCAGCAGTGCCGGATTGGGGCGCGGCAATCAGCCCCAGCATTTT.